This T cell receptor beta chain is drawn from a study of cytomegalovirus exposure and HLA in healthy donors (dated by TCRdb to about 2017). For the wider study: An earlier analysis of several hundred of the donors reported approximately 280 Gb of sequence data and some 110 million unique TCR beta sequences obtained from some 200 million T cells. An early release covering approximately 600 HLA-typed donors comprised 300 to 350 gigabases of sequencing data and approximately 85 million unique TCR sequences. Of the approximately 370 genotyped donors, approximately 81% were placed in the genetic ancestry cluster associated with self-reported Caucasian donors. The study aimed to test whether cataloging public T cell receptors could reveal signatures of past pathogen exposure. The study profiled the T cell repertoires of approximately 700 subjects by immunosequencing and related them to cytomegalovirus serostatus. Along with the approximately 600-subject first cohort, a separate validation cohort of roughly 110 different subjects was used. The study combined high-throughput TCR immunosequencing, statistical association of individual TCRs with disease status, and machine learning to predict cytomegalovirus infection status. A later analysis re-analyzed previously published TCR beta repertoires from approximately 700 donors and added high-resolution HLA genotyping to study TCR occurrence patterns. Rather than drawing on any new phenotypic data, the later analysis identified candidate immune exposures from TCR beta sequences and the way those sequences occurred across donors. An earlier analysis of about 600 of the donors used high-throughput TCR beta sequencing to judge whether each TCR beta V gene segment behaved as functional or pseudogenic. Alongside the repertoire data, information on donor age, sex, ethnicity and CMV serostatus was compiled. In a later genetic analysis, genome-wide SNP genotypes for about three fifths of the roughly 670 donors were used, and that subset was treated as a discovery cohort. Every discovery cohort repertoire had been produced on one sequencing platform. HLA typing covered class I and class II loci at four-digit resolution. The number of donors typed differed by locus, with 629-630 for A, B, C, DRB1 and DQB1, more than 500 for DQA1, about 610 for DPA1, and around 460 for DPB1. Four to six DR-DQ haplotypes were handled as single units for association and clustering because linkage in the cohort was strong. On average, roughly 250,000 unique TCR beta nucleotide sequences were sequenced per donor among 398 genotyped donors of the cohort, with about 17% of those sequences being non-productive. Results the study describes overall, beyond this receptor: A later analysis found that most CMV-associated TCR beta chains appeared HLA-restricted, with HLA associations seemingly driven largely by CMV exposure. Because the 87-base-pair reads could not distinguish some IMGT-functional V segments, including TRBV6-2 and TRBV6-3, those segments were excluded. A group of highly shared sequence variants was considered likely to be a technical artifact of the sequencing pipeline. Compared with equally common non-associated chains, HLA-associated TCR beta chains in a later analysis were more clonally expanded and had lower generation probabilities. In a later genetic analysis, a missense DCLRE1C variant was associated with V-gene and J-gene trimming of TCR beta chains, and the association was replicated in an independent cohort. Correlated functional status among segregating V segments might be attributable to linkage disequilibrium, but an unknown experimental factor could not be ruled out. Because some donors lacked HLA typing at each locus, the association tests relied only on the typed subset. In both the original and validation cohorts, the classifier was reported to diagnose cytomegalovirus status with high specificity and sensitivity. In an earlier analysis of roughly 500 of the donors, most TCR beta V segments appeared in productive rearrangements about 87% or about 30% of the time, broadly matching IMGT annotations. In this cohort, only TCR beta chains were sequenced, and detectable features were limited by the absence of alpha or paired-chain data. It was suggested by the authors that the approach could potentially be generalized to other disease states and immunological phenotypes. In a later analysis, TCR association rates were found to vary across HLA loci, with the most associated TCRs seen for DRB1 alleles and the fewest for HLA-C alleles. Most TCR sequences were seen in very few donors, while some public TCRs were found in many individuals. At a false discovery rate of 0.05, a later analysis linked about 17,000 TCR beta sequences to specific HLA alleles. The only immune exposure information available for the cohort was CMV serostatus. The study listed 170 or so TCR beta chains as associated with cytomegalovirus. The earlier analysis of 587 of the donors excluded some 15 rarely observed V segments, including chromosome 9 orphons, because counts were too low. In a later analysis, several top co-occurrence clusters were reported to appear linked to parvovirus B19, influenza, CMV and Epstein-Barr virus. In vitro tests confirmed that a few of the cytomegalovirus-associated TCR beta chains recognize cytomegalovirus antigens. A further reported finding was that TCR beta sequences accurately predicted the HLA-A and HLA-B alleles for most subjects in the first cohort. Sequencing depth was assumed to be roughly uniform across donors in the presence/absence analyses, though that assumption may not hold. Strong co-occurrence of HLA alleles, especially DR and DQ, made assigning TCR associations to individual alleles difficult. Compared with the 666-donor mean, donors in an Asian-associated ancestry cluster had fewer N-insertions in productive TCRs, according to a later genetic analysis.

Its CDR3 holds 14 amino acids, cysteine through phenylalanine. Kept here is only the CDR3 DNA, which spans 42 bases and is read in frame from base 1. Sequences KGHSH (CDR1) and LQKENI (CDR2) are obtained from the germline V gene. V lost 2 bases and J lost 3 bases, and the count of bases not matched to a germline gene is 2. Of note for this clone: This receptor's antigen is unknown.

The cohort comprised several hundred healthy bone marrow donors. At the time of sampling, every cohort member was nominally healthy, though immune exposures that went unrecorded were likely present. The donor was CMV seronegative and was included in the group of over 300 seronegative cohort members. Each donor provided a peripheral blood sample, and peripheral blood mononuclear cells were used for TCR beta sequencing. Genomic DNA extraction from the blood cell samples was performed with the Qiagen DNeasy Blood Extraction Kit. Libraries were made using the immunoSEQ multiplex PCR assay. For the multiplex PCR, a mixture combining 60 forward primers for TCR Vbeta segments and 13 reverse primers for TCR Jbeta segments was used. The CDR3 region of rearranged TCR beta genes was amplified from genomic DNA with a multiplex PCR assay. On the Illumina HiSeq System, the amplified TCR beta libraries were sequenced as 87-base-pair reads. The study's processing was this. A later analysis counted about 80 million unique TCR beta chains across the 640 or so repertoires, and 10 million to 11 million of these chains were shared by at least two donors. Raw reads were error-corrected and collapsed into unique sequences by a nearest-neighbor algorithm in which closely related sequences were merged to remove PCR and sequencing errors. V, D and J gene segments were assigned by aligning CDR3 sequences to IMGT reference sequences. For a sequence to be retained, a match of at least six nucleotides was required to both a V gene segment and a J gene segment. Rearrangements were called productive when the CDR3 lacked stop codons and stayed in frame with V and J; all others were non-productive. CDR3 was defined by IMGT convention, running from the second conserved V-encoded cysteine to the conserved J-encoded phenylalanine. The earlier analysis of some 550 of the donors excluded any sequence lacking an unambiguous match to a single V gene segment. In an earlier analysis of several hundred of the donors, V segments were called functional above 56.7% productive rearrangements and were called segregating when the between-donor standard deviation exceeded 5%. A statistical classification framework was built for diagnosing cytomegalovirus status from the catalog of TCR beta chain sequences. A later analysis assigned V and J genes by comparing TCR nucleotide sequences with IMGT/GENE-DB human TR gene sequences. The TCRdist pipeline was used in a later analysis to assign CDR3 sequences and most-parsimonious VDJ recombination scenarios. In a later analysis, each TCR beta chain was defined by its CDR3 amino acid sequence together with its V-gene family, and reads without a unique V-gene family were excluded. As a way to deal with suspected cross-contamination and a sequencing artifact, a later analysis dropped hundreds of nucleotide sequences that were highly shared and had low generation probability. For each public chain, a later analysis derived a clonal expansion index from normalized ranks of inferred template counts within each repertoire. Generation probabilities in a later analysis came from a VDJ recombination model fitted to out-of-frame rearrangements, and those results were checked against IGoR. In a later analysis, hypergeometric tests were used to score TCR-TCR, TCR-HLA and TCR-CMV co-occurrence, with a repertoire-size bias correction applied to TCR pairs. In a later analysis, false discovery rates were estimated by permuting HLA or CMV assignments 20 times. A later analysis grouped co-occurring TCRs with DBSCAN, adding TCRdist sequence similarity when clustering within HLA-allele-positive subsets. Repertoires with fewer than 30,000 or more than 120,000 public chains, plus five repertoires with anomalous nucleotide sharing, were excluded from co-occurrence clustering. TCRdb's version of the immuneACCESS table is confined to in-frame rearrangements and falls short of the full clone set. An unresolved V gene accounts for under half of the shortfall where checked; the remainder is of unknown origin. That table supplies the V and J calls and clone size; D and trimming were determined from the DNA. The sample table on file contains approximately 120,000 clones. The ten largest account for 2.5% to 3% of the sample.

Recombination linked TRBV18 to TRBJ1-1; TRBD1 aligns with 8 central bases. The sequence was collected from a man between 25 and 39 years old in good health and CMV-seronegative. Sequenced material: PBMCs. The base sequence is TGTGCCAGCTCACCAGGACAGGGTTACACTGAAGCTTTCTTT. The resulting protein is CASSPGQGYTEAFF.